These 31 T cell receptor beta chains share one sample of origin, sequenced in a study of blood T cell repertoires in COVID-19. Produced via immunoSEQ multiplex PCR; TCRdb's table is partial and in-frame only. The sample records about 88,000 clones, roughly 87% being singletons. The sample comprised peripheral blood. The receptors derive from a woman of 80 years or more with active COVID-19.

The chain uses TRBV28 and TRBJ2-3, with TRBD2 identical over 13 bases. The junction had 4 bases not matched to a gene; V was cut back by 6 bases and J by 4 bases. From germline, CDR1 is MDHEN and CDR2 SYDVKM. The CDR3 is made up of 15 amino acids. Here the CDR3 DNA reads TGTGCCAGCAGCCGGGGACTAGCGGGACCAGATACGCAGTATTTT. Protein sequence: CASSRGLAGPDTQYF.

This clone was observed a single time. The chain joins TRBV5-1 to TRBJ2-5; 13 bases align to TRBD2. The CDR3 consists of 15 residues. Germline V gene data show CDR1 as SGHRS and CDR2 as YFSETQ. V shed 4 bases, J shed 6 bases, and the junction held 6 bases outside the gene matches. Written as DNA, the CDR3 is TGCGCCAGCAGCCCCGGACTAGCGGGAGTAAAGACCCAGTACTTC. Translating it yields CASSPGLAGVKTQYF.

The chain has TRBV7-8 and TRBJ2-3, with 9 bases that match TRBD2. V lost 1 base and J lost 3; bases outside the gene matches: 2. The CDR3 length is 15 residues. Germline CDR1 is SGHVS and CDR2 is FQNEAQ. CDR3 sequence: CASSLVSGRTDTQYF. CDR3 bases: TGTGCCAGCAGCTTAGTTAGCGGGAGAACAGATACGCAGTATTTT.

V usage is TRBV4-3 and J usage is TRBJ2-5; 10 bases fit TRBD2. Germline loops: CDR1 LGHNA, CDR2 YSLEER. This CDR3 region has 17 residues. With V trimmed by 1 base and J by 4 bases, 9 bases remained unmatched. The CDR3: CASSQAGASGSGETQYF. For the CDR3, the DNA is TGCGCCAGCAGCCAAGCGGGCGCTAGCGGGAGTGGAGAGACCCAGTACTTC.

This chain uses TRBV5-6 with TRBJ2-1; 8 nucleotides line up with TRBD2. Looked up from germline, CDR1 is SGHDT and CDR2 is YYEEEE. The CDR3 runs 17 residues. The ends lost 0 bases at V and 8 bases at J; junction bases unmatched: 13. As DNA, the CDR3 is TGTGCCAGCAGCTTGGTGAGCGGGAGTGTATTTTTCGATGAGCAGTTCTTC. Encoded protein: CASSLVSGSVFFDEQFF.

The CDR3: CASRTLAGRNEQFF. CDR3 in DNA: TGTGCCAGTAGGACCCTAGCGGGAAGAAATGAGCAGTTCTTC. The rearrangement joins TRBV19 to TRBJ2-1, with 9 bases identical to TRBD2. The CDR3 runs 14 residues. The germline gives CDR1 LNHDA, CDR2 SQIVND (reference sequence). V trimming: 6 bases; J trimming: 7 bases; junction bases outside the gene matches: 7.

The chain combines TRBV19 with TRBJ1-4; 10 bases align to TRBD1. Looked up from germline, CDR1 is LNHDA and CDR2 is SQIVND (reference sequence). V was clipped by 6 bases and J by 8 bases; unmatched bases: 9. The CDR3 has 15 residues. CDR3 protein: CASREGTGAREKLFF. The CDR3 DNA reads as TGTGCCAGTAGGGAAGGGACAGGGGCGCGCGAAAAACTGTTTTTT.

J is TRBJ2-1 and V is TRBV4-3, with unresolved D. This CDR3 is 14 amino acids long. V lost 4 bases, J lost 7 bases, and 14 bases lay in between. CDR1 LGHNA and CDR2 YSLEER come from the germline V gene. The CDR3 nucleotides read TGCGCCAGCAGCCTTCGAGTACCCGGGAATGAGCAGTTCTTC. This translates into CASSLRVPGNEQFF.

This clone has just a few counts. The rearrangement uses TRBV7-9 and TRBJ1-6; D is ambiguous. CDR3 length: 12 residues. CDR1 and CDR2 (germline): SEHNR, FQNEAQ (reference sequence). The ends were cut back, 4 bases at V and 7 bases at J, with 5 bases in the middle. The CDR3 reads CASSYTNSPLHF. CDR3 DNA: TGTGCCAGCAGCTACACCAATTCACCCCTCCACTTT.

The gene calls are TRBV15 and TRBJ2-7, with 8 bases identical to TRBD1. In germline, CDR1 is LNHNV, CDR2 YYDKDF (reference sequence). Trimming cost V 3 bases and J 1 base; bases outside gene matches: 5. The CDR3 is 15 amino acids. CDR3 protein: CATSRGRDRSYEQYF. The DNA of the CDR3 is TGTGCCACCAGCAGGGGTCGGGACAGGTCCTACGAGCAGTACTTC.

The rearrangement joins TRBV25-1 to TRBJ1-1, with 10 bases identical to TRBD1. Germline CDR1 and CDR2: MGHDK and SYGVNS. Unmatched junction bases numbered 9, after V lost 3 bases and J lost 8 bases. There are 15 residues in the CDR3. CDR3 loop: CASSDPGTGDSEAFF. DNA of the CDR3: TGTGCCAGCAGTGACCCCGGGACAGGGGACTCAGAAGCTTTCTTT.

This clone has only one observation. The rearrangement uses TRBV28 and TRBJ2-1; TRBD2 aligns across 9 bases. Germline CDR1 MDHEN, CDR2 SYDVKM. V trimming: 5 bases; J trimming: 9 bases; junction bases outside the gene matches: 11. The CDR3 covers 15 residues. CDR3 loop: CASSASSGMVGEQFF. In nucleotides, the CDR3 is TGTGCCAGCAGTGCCTCTAGCGGGATGGTCGGTGAGCAGTTCTTC.

This clone was detected once. The CDR3 region is CASSLGTGIAGVNEQFF. The CDR3 nucleotides are TGTGCCAGCAGCCTAGGGACGGGGATAGCGGGTGTCAATGAGCAGTTCTTC. The V call is TRBV5-4, the J call TRBJ2-1; 7 nucleotides line up with TRBD2. Per the germline V gene, CDR1 is SGHNT and CDR2 is YYREEE (reference sequence). After removal of 4 bases from V and 6 bases from J, the junction contained 16 bases not matched to a gene. The CDR3 totals 17 residues.

The chain links TRBV19 to TRBJ1-1, with D maybe TRBD1 (5 bases). V lost 7 bases and J 0 bases, leaving 12 bases between the germline ends. Germline V gene data show CDR1 as LNHDA and CDR2 as SQIVND (reference sequence). The CDR3 is made up of 14 amino acids. The CDR3 coding sequence is TGTGCCAGTAAGGGTCAGGGTATGAACACTGAAGCTTTCTTT. Translating gives CASKGQGMNTEAFF.

V is TRBV28 and J is TRBJ2-5; 9 bases fit TRBD2. CDR3 length: 16 residues. The V segment lost 3 bases and the J segment 3 bases; nucleotides outside the gene matches: 8. From germline, CDR1 is MDHEN and CDR2 SYDVKM. This CDR3 is CASSFSSGTRKETQYF. CDR3 sequence (DNA): TGTGCCAGCAGTTTTTCTAGCGGGACTAGAAAAGAGACCCAGTACTTC.

This clone was observed a few times. This chain uses TRBV6-6 with TRBJ2-1, with TRBD1 identical over 7 bases. The CDR3 extends over 15 amino acids. V shed 5 bases and J 0 bases; nucleotides not matched to a gene: 4. CDR1 MNHNY and CDR2 SVGAGI come from the germline V gene (reference sequence). CDR3 sequence reads: CASSDRETSYNEQFF. In nucleotides, the CDR3 is TGTGCCAGCAGTGACAGGGAGACCTCCTACAATGAGCAGTTCTTC.

The chain carries TRBV12-3 or TRBV12-4 and TRBJ2-2; D ambiguous. This CDR3 comprises 12 residues. With 5 bases removed from V and 6 bases from J, the gap between germline ends came to 7 bases. Here the CDR3 DNA reads TGTGCCAGCAGTCCAAATGCCGGGGAGCTGTTTTTT. Translation: CASSPNAGELFF.

This clone was seen more than once but under ten times. This chain joins TRBV2 and TRBJ2-3; 10 nucleotides line up with TRBD2. The V and J ends lost 2 bases and 0 bases, in that order; junction bases with no gene match: 5. CDR3 length equals 17 residues. CDR1 and CDR2 from the germline V gene are SNHLY and FYNNEI. The CDR3 loop is CASSESGLAASTDTQYF. The CDR3 bases are TGTGCCAGCAGTGAATCTGGACTAGCGGCTAGCACAGATACGCAGTATTTT.

The chain joins TRBV29-1 to TRBJ2-7, with 7 bases matching TRBD2. Per germline, CDR1 SQVTM and CDR2 ANQGSEA. This CDR3 is 14 amino acids long. J gave up 0 bases and V 3 bases, and 5 bases lay outside the gene matches. CDR3 sequence reads: CSVDLGGSSYEQYF. The CDR3 nucleotides read TGCAGCGTTGACCTTGGCGGGAGCTCCTACGAGCAGTACTTC.

This chain uses TRBV6-2 or TRBV6-3 with TRBJ2-1; 8 nucleotides line up with TRBD2. Germline V lookup: CDR1 MNHEY, CDR2 SVGEGT. CDR3 length: 14 residues. J gave up 10 bases and V 2 bases, and 7 bases lay outside the gene matches. The CDR3 region is CASSYLLAGREQFF. CDR3 DNA sequence: TGTGCCAGCAGTTACCTCTTAGCGGGAAGGGAGCAGTTCTTC.

CDR3 bases: TGTGCCAGCAGTCTCCCCGGGACTAGCGGGAGAGGCAGGAATGAGCAGTTCTTC. Translating gives CASSLPGTSGRGRNEQFF. The chain is built from TRBV27 and TRBJ2-1; 14 bases are a match to TRBD2. CDR1 is MNHEY, CDR2 SMNVEV, per germline (reference sequence). The ends lost 5 bases at V and 7 bases at J; junction bases unmatched: 13. This CDR3 contains 18 residues.

The chain recombines TRBV30 with TRBJ2-1, with D tentatively TRBD2 (7 bases). This CDR3 comprises 17 residues. Germline assignment: CDR1 GTSNPN and CDR2 SVGIG (reference sequence). Deletions cut 0 bases from V and 4 bases from J, with 19 bases between. CDR3 DNA sequence: TGTGCCTGGAGTGTATCCTCGACTAGGGGGGGGTACAATGAGCAGTTCTTC. Amino acids: CAWSVSSTRGGYNEQFF.

The J gene is TRBJ2-7, the V gene TRBV7-2; 7 nucleotides line up with TRBD2. Germline V gene lookup returns CDR1 SGHTA and CDR2 FQGNSA. CDR3 size: 15 residues. The V and J ends lost 3 bases and 0 bases, in that order; junction bases with no gene match: 5. The CDR3 loop reads CASSFSSGNSYEQYF. The CDR3 nucleotides are TGTGCCAGCAGCTTTTCTAGCGGTAACTCCTACGAGCAGTACTTC.

The rearrangement links TRBV12-2 to TRBJ1-4; the D call of TRBD1 is as the table states it, not checked on the DNA. TRBV12-2 is labeled a pseudogene. CDR3 size: 17 residues. The CDR3 sequence: CASRLGQGASTNEKLFF. The CDR3 DNA is TGTGCAAGTCGCTTAGGACAGGGGGCCTCAACTAATGAAAAACTGTTTTTT.

This chain uses TRBV4-3 with TRBJ2-7; 11 bases agree with TRBD1. CDR1 and CDR2 (germline): LGHNA, YSLEER. The CDR3 has 18 residues. V shed 0 bases and J 4 bases; nucleotides not matched to a gene: 11. CDR3 residues: CASSQDGGPGDRGYEQYF. The CDR3 DNA sequence: TGCGCCAGCAGCCAAGACGGAGGCCCGGGGGACAGGGGGTACGAGCAGTACTTC.

The chain combines TRBV4-1 with TRBJ2-3, with 10 bases identical to TRBD1. The V segment lost 1 base and the J segment 1 base; nucleotides outside the gene matches: 8. From germline, CDR1 is MGHRA and CDR2 YSYEKL. CDR3 length: 18 residues. CDR3 in DNA: TGCGCCAGCAGCCAAGGACAGGGGGCGAAGGGTGGCACAGATACGCAGTATTTT. Translating gives CASSQGQGAKGGTDTQYF.

The chain combines TRBV6-5 with TRBJ2-5, with 9 bases fitting TRBD2. V lost 6 bases, J lost 6 bases, and 8 bases stayed unmatched. The CDR3 sequence is 14 residues long. The germline CDR1 and CDR2 sequences are MNHEY and SVGAGI. CDR3: CASSRQGTSQTQYF. The CDR3 DNA reads as TGTGCCAGCAGCCGTCAAGGGACTAGCCAGACCCAGTACTTC.

This clone was picked up one time. The gene calls are TRBV5-1 and TRBJ1-4, with D maybe TRBD1 (5 bases). Germline-derived CDR1 and CDR2 are SGHRS and YFSETQ. The CDR3 totals 15 residues. Deletions cut 7 bases from V and 3 bases from J, with 16 bases between. The CDR3 sequence is CASSINSGANEKLFF. CDR3 DNA sequence: TGCGCCAGCTCTATTAATTCGGGGGCTAATGAAAAACTGTTTTTT.

The V call is TRBV19, the J call TRBJ1-5; 7 bases align to TRBD1. V lost 9 bases and J lost 5; bases outside the gene matches: 10. This CDR3 spans 14 amino acids. Germline loops: CDR1 LNHDA, CDR2 SQIVND (reference sequence). The CDR3 reads CASTRQGRDQPQHF. The CDR3 DNA sequence: TGTGCCAGCACGAGACAGGGACGGGATCAGCCCCAGCATTTT.

The V and J genes are TRBV28 and TRBJ2-1, with unresolved D. The germline V gene encodes CDR1 MDHEN and CDR2 SYDVKM. The CDR3 sequence is 11 residues long. Trimming removed 5 bases at V and 6 bases at J, with 5 bases between. CDR3 sequence (DNA): TGTGCCAGCAGTACACGCAATGAGCAGTTCTTC. It codes for CASSTRNEQFF.

The gene calls are TRBV25-1 and TRBJ1-3; TRBD1 matches at 8 bases. Trimming took 5 bases from V and 4 from J; bases not matched to a gene: 1. The CDR3 runs to 13 residues. Looked up from germline, CDR1 is MGHDK and CDR2 is SYGVNS. The CDR3 coding sequence is TGTGCCAGCAGTCAGGGGGCCGGAAACACCATATATTTT. The encoded protein is CASSQGAGNTIYF.